The source of this TCR beta chain is a study of blood T cell repertoires in COVID-19. Study as a whole: Samples taken during acute and convalescent COVID-19 were collected in the United States, Italy and Spain.

Germline lookup yields CDR1 GTSNPN and CDR2 SVGIG (reference sequence). The CDR3 has 13 amino acids. Trimming took 1 base from V and 8 from J, leaving 14 bases between them. The data were produced by immunoSEQ multiplex PCR, yet TCRdb's version contains in-frame clones alone and is incomplete. There are around 83,000 clones in the sample; under 90% occur only once, and more than 12% lies in the top ten. The sequence was collected from a woman in her 70s with acute or convalescent COVID-19. The sequenced sample was peripheral blood. V and J are TRBV30 and TRBJ1-2; the D is unclear. CDR3 DNA: TGTGCCTGGAGTGGGGCCCAGGCATGGGGCTACACCTTC. Amino acid sequence: CAWSGAQAWGYTF.